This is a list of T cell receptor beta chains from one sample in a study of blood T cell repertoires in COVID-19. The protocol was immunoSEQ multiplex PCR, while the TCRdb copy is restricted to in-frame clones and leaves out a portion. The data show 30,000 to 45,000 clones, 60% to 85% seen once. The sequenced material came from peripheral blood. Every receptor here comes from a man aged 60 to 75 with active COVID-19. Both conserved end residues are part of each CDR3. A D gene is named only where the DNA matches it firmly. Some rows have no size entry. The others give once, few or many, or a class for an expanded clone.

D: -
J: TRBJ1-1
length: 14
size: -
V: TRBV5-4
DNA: TGTGCCAGCAGCTTGTTTGGCCGGAACACTGAAGCTTTCTTT
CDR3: CASSLFGRNTEAFF

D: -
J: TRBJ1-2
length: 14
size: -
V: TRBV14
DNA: TGTGCCAGCAGCCAGGGAGTAGTAAGTTATGGCTACACCTTC
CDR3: CASSQGVVSYGYTF

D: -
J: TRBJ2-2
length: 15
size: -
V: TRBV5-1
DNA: TGCGCCAGCAGCTTGGGACACCAGAACACCGGGGAGCTGTTTTTT
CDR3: CASSLGHQNTGELFF

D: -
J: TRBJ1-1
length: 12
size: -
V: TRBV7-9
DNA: TGTGCCAGCAGCTGGGGCGACACTGAAGCTTTCTTT
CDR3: CASSWGDTEAFF

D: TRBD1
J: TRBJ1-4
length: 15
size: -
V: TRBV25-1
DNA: TGTGCCAGCAACCCGGGACAGGGAGGTAATGAAAAACTGTTTTTT
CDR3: CASNPGQGGNEKLFF

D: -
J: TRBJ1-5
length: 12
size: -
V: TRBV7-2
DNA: TGTGCCAGCAGCTTAAGGGGTCAGCCCCAGCATTTT
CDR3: CASSLRGQPQHF

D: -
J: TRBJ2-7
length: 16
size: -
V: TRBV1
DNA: TGCACCAGCAGCCAAGAGGGGGGGGGCTACACCTACGAGCAGTACTTC
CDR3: CTSSQEGGGYTYEQYF

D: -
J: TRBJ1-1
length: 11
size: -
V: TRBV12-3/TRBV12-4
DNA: TGTGCCAGCAGTTTAAGGACAGAAGCTTTCTTT
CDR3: CASSLRTEAFF

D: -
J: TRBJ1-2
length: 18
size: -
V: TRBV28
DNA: TGTGCCAGCATAAACGCAGGTCAGGCGGGAGTTATTAACTATGGCTACACCTTC
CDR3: CASINAGQAGVINYGYTF

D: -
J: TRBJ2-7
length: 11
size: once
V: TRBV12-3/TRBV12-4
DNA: TGTGCCAGCAGTTTCCGTTACGAGCAGTACTTC
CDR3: CASSFRYEQYF

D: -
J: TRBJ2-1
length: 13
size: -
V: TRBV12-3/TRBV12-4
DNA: TGTGCCAGCAGTTCCAGGGCCTACAATGAGCAGTTCTTC
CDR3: CASSSRAYNEQFF

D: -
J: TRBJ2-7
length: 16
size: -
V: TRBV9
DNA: TGTGCCAGCAGCGCCCACCAGGGGGGACGCTCGGGAGAGCAGTACTTC
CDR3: CASSAHQGGRSGEQYF